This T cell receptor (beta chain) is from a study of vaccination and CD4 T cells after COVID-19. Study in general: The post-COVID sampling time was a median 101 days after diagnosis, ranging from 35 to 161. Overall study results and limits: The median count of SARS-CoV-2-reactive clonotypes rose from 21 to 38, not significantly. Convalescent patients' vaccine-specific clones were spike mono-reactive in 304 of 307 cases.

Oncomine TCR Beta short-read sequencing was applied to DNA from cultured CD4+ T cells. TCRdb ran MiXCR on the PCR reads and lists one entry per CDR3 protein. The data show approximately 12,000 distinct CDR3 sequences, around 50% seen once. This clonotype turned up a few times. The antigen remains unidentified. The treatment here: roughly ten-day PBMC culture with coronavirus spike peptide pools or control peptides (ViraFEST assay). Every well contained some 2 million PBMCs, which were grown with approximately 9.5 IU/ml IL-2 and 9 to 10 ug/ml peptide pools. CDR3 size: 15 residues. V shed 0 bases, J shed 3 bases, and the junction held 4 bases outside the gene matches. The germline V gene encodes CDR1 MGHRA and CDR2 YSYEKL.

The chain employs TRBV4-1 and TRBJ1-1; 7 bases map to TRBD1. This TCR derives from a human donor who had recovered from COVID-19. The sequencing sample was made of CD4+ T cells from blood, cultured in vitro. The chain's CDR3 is CASSQEVTGDTEAFF. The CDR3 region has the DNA TGCGCCAGCAGCCAAGAGGTCACAGGGGACACTGAAGCTTTCTTT.